This T cell receptor (beta chain) was observed in a study of T cell repertoires in cytomegalovirus infection. At the level of the study: Matching HLA type, along with CMV infection, was indicated by public TCR beta signatures. The study's findings and limits: Cumulative public TCR beta family frequency identified CMV carriers with the relevant HLA. HLA-C-restricted CMV clonotypes gave the most frequent clonotype in two of eight donors.

The germline V gene encodes CDR1 SGHDN and CDR2 FVKESK. The V end lost 3 bases, the J end lost 4 bases, and 19 bases lay between the germline ends. The CDR3 is made up of 17 amino acids. This clonotype came up many times. As yet, its antigen is unknown. One entry per CDR3 protein results from TCRdb running MiXCR on the reads. The table has more than 250,000 distinct CDR3 sequences, roughly an eighth seen once. The receptor comes from a human donor in good health (CMV status not recorded). Some clones in this sample may be carry-over from other donors' samples. Sequencing was performed on PBMCs. The rearrangement joins TRBV14 to TRBJ1-3; a possible D gene is TRBD1 (6 bases). The CDR3 nucleotides read TGTGCCAGCAGCCACCTCGGACAGTCTGGGCGCGGAAACACCATATATTTT. This encodes CASSHLGQSGRGNTIYF.